The present TCR beta chain was sequenced within a study of blood T cell repertoires in COVID-19. The table came from immunoSEQ multiplex PCR; TCRdb's copy has only in-frame clones and leaves some out. The data contain tens of thousands of clones, 83% of them singletons. With 5 bases removed from V and 0 bases from J, the gap between germline ends came to 20 bases. The germline CDR1 and CDR2 sequences are GTSNPN and SVGIG (reference sequence). The CDR3 loop spans 17 amino acids. Sequencing was carried out using peripheral blood. The genes are TRBV30 and TRBJ1-3, with TRBD1 as a possible D gene (5 bases). This receptor was obtained from a man between 65 and 80 years old with acute or convalescent COVID-19. The CDR3 nucleotides read TGTGCCTGGCAAGCCCGACAGTCGGGTATCTCTGGAAACACCATATATTTT. Residues: CAWQARQSGISGNTIYF.